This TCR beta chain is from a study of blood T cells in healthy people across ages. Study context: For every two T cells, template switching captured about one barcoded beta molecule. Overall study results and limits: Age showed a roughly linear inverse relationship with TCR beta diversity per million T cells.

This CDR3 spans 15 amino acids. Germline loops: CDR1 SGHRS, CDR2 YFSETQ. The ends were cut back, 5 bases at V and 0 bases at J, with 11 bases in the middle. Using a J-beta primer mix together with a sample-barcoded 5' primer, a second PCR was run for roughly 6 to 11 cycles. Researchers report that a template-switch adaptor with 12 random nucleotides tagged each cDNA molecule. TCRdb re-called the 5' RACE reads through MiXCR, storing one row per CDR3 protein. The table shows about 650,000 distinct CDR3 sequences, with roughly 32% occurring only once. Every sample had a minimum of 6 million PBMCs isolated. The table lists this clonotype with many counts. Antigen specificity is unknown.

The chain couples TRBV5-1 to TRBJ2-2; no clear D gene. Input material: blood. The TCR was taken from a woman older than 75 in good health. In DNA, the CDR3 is TGCGCCAGCAGAGCTTCCGTTACGAACACCGGGGAGCTGTTTTTT. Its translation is CASRASVTNTGELFF.